Described below is a single T cell receptor (beta chain) sequence and its context. The sample contains more than one DNA sequence encoding this CDR3. Clones were read by immunoSEQ multiplex PCR, and TCRdb kept only the in-frame ones, dropping some. This table holds roughly 2 million clones, roughly 94% found once. The sample is drawn from a study of shared clonotypes between healthy human individuals. The CDR3 spans 14 residues. CDR1 MGHRA and CDR2 YSYEKL come from the germline V gene. V shed 0 bases and J shed 5 bases, with 10 bases lying between them. Donors were healthy HIV-negative adults without recently reported acute infections or vaccinations.

The TCR sequence derives from a man between 18 and 29 years old in good health. This sequence joins TRBV4-1 and TRBJ1-2; a possible D gene is TRBD1 (5 bases). Sequencing was done on a sample of naive CD4+ T cells sorted from blood. The subset here: CD45RA+ positively selected. CDR3 in amino acids: CASSQDQGLYGYTF. In nucleotides, the CDR3 is TGCGCCAGCAGCCAAGATCAGGGTCTGTATGGCTACACCTTC.